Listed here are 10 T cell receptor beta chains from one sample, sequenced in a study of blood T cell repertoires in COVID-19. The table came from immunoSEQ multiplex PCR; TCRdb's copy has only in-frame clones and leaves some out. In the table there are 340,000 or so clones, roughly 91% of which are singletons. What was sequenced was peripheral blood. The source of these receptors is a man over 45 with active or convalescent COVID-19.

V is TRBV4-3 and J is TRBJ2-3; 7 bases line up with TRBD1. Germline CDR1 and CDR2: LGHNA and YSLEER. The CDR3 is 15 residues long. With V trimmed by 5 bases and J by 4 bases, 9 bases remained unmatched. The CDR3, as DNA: TGCGCCAGCAGCGATAACAGGGGTTCTTCAGATACGCAGTATTTT. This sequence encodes CASSDNRGSSDTQYF.

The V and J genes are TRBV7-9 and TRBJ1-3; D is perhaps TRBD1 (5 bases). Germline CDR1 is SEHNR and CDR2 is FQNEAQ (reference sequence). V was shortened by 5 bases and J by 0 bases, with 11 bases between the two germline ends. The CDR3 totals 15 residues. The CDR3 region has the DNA TGTGCCAGCAGCCCGATCAGGGCCTCTGGAAACACCATATATTTT. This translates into CASSPIRASGNTIYF. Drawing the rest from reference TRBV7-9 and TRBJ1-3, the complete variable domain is DTGVSQNPRHKITKRGQNVTFRCDPISEHNRLYWYRQTLGQGPEFLTYFQNEAQLEKSRLLSDRFSAERPKGSFSTLEIQRTEQGDSAMYLCASSPIRASGNTIYFGEGSWLTVV.

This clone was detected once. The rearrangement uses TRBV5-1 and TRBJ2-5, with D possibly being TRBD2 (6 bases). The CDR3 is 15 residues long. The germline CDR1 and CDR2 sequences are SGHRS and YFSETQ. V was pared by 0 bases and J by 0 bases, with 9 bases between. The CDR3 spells CASSLASGHQETQYF. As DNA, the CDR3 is TGCGCCAGCAGCTTGGCCAGCGGGCACCAAGAGACCCAGTACTTC.

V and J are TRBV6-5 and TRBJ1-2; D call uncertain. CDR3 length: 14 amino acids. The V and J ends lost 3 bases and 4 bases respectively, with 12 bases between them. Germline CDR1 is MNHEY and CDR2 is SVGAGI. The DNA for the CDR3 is TGTGCCAGCAGTTATATGGGCTCAATCTATGGCTACACCTTC. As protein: CASSYMGSIYGYTF.

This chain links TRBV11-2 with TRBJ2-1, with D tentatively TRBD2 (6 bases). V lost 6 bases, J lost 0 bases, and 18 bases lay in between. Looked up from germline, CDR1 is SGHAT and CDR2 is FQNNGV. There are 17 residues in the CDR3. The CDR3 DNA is TGTGCCAGCAGACGGGGAGCGGGTTCGAGCTCCTACAATGAGCAGTTCTTC. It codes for CASRRGAGSSSYNEQFF.

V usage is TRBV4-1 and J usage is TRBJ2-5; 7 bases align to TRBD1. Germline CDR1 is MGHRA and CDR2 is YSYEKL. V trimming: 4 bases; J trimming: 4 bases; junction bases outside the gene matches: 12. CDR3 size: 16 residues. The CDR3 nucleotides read TGCGCCAGCAGCCGAAGCGGAGTAGGGGGCGGAGAGACCCAGTACTTC. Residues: CASSRSGVGGGETQYF.

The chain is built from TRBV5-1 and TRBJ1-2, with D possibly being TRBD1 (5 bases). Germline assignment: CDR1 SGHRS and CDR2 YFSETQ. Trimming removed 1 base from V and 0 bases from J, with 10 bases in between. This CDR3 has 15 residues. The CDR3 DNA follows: TGCGCCAGCAGCTTGAGTCAGGGAACTAACTATGGCTACACCTTC. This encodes CASSLSQGTNYGYTF.

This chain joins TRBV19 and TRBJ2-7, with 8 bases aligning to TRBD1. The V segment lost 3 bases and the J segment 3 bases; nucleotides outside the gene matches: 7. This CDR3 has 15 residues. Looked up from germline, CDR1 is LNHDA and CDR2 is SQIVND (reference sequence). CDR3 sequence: CASSISDRGLYEQYF. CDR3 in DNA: TGTGCCAGTAGTATCTCAGACAGGGGACTCTACGAGCAGTACTTC.

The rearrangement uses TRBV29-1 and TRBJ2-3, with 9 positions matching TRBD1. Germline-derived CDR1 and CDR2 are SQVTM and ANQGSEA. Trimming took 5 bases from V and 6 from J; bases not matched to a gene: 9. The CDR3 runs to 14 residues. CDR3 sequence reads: CSVPPGQGWDTQYF. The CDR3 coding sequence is TGCAGCGTTCCTCCGGGACAGGGTTGGGATACGCAGTATTTT.

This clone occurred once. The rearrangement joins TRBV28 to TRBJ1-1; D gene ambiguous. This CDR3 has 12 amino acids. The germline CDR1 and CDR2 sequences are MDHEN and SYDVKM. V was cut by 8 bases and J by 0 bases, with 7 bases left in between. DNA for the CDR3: TGTGCCAGCCTAACCCTGAACACTGAAGCTTTCTTT. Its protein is CASLTLNTEAFF.